The clone carrying this T cell receptor beta chain was found a few times. The data were taken from a study of blood T cell repertoires in COVID-19. The overall study: Acute-phase and convalescent COVID-19 samples originated in the United States, Italy and Spain. PBMCs, B-cell-depleted T cells, or T cells provided the cDNA or gDNA that made up the material.

CDR3 length: 14 residues. V lost 6 bases, J lost 4 bases, and 13 bases lay in between. From germline, CDR1 is SNHLY and CDR2 FYNNEI. Methods used by the authors: Nucleated cell counts were estimated from reference gene primer amplification. TCRdb's copy holds only in-frame clones and misses some; the assay was immunoSEQ multiplex PCR. The DNA was the basis for D and trimming; V, J and clone size are from that table. The sample comprises tens of thousands of clones, over 75% of which are singletons, and under 30% rests with the top ten. The receptor was isolated from a human donor in a cohort sampled during active COVID-19. This chain joins TRBV2 and TRBJ2-1, with D possibly matching TRBD1 (6 bases). What was sequenced was peripheral blood. The CDR3 reads CASSKGTYYNEQFF. The CDR3 DNA reads as TGTGCCAGCAGCAAAGGGACATATTACAATGAGCAGTTCTTC. The whole variable domain, remainder taken from reference TRBV2 and TRBJ2-1, is EPEVTQTPSHQVTQMGQEVILRCVPISNHLYFYWYRQILGQKVEFLVSFYNNEISEKSEIFDDQFSVERPDGSNFTLKIRSTKLEDSAMYFCASSKGTYYNEQFFGPGTRLTVL.